The 20 T cell receptor beta chains given below trace back to one sample, sequenced in a study of T cells in Graves' hyperthyroidism and ophthalmopathy. What was amplified from RNA transcripts were TCR beta CDR3 regions. First-round RT-PCR of the TCR CDR3 relied on the HTBI primer set. Each CDR3 protein gets one entry after TCRdb re-called the multiplex PCR reads with MiXCR. The sample contains 300,000 to 450,000 distinct CDR3 sequences, about 18% of which appear only once. The sequenced material came from blood. These receptors originate from a woman aged 25-40 years with Graves' hyperthyroidism that later progressed to Graves' ophthalmopathy.

This clonotype came up many times. The chain uses TRBV28 and TRBJ2-7; D might be TRBD2 (5 bases). Germline V gene data show CDR1 as MDHEN and CDR2 as SYDVKM. The CDR3 has 13 residues. Trimming took off 3 bases at V and 2 bases at J, with 8 bases between the two ends. Here the CDR3 reads CASSFPGTYEQYF. CDR3 nucleotides: TGTGCCAGCAGTTTCCCGGGGACCTACGAGCAGTACTTC.

The chain couples TRBV13 to TRBJ1-2; TRBD1 matches 7 bases. Unmatched junction bases numbered 12, after V lost 4 bases and J lost 4 bases. The CDR3 covers 16 residues. Looked up from germline, CDR1 is PRHDT and CDR2 is FYEKMQ (reference sequence). CDR3 in DNA: TGTGCCAGCAGCTCTGTGACCGGGACAGTGAGCTATGGCTACACCTTC. Residues: CASSSVTGTVSYGYTF.

This clonotype was picked up many times. J is TRBJ2-2 and V is TRBV28; D could derive from TRBD1 or TRBD2 (5 bases each). CDR1 and CDR2 (germline): MDHEN, SYDVKM. The CDR3 totals 12 residues. The CDR3 sequence is CSSGQGTGELFF. The DNA of the CDR3 is TGTTCCTCGGGGCAGGGTACCGGGGAGCTGTTTTTT.

This clonotype came up many times. The gene calls are TRBV28 and TRBJ2-1, with 8 bases identical to TRBD1. The junction had 7 bases not matched to a gene; V was cut back by 3 bases and J by 3 bases. CDR3 length equals 16 residues. Per germline, CDR1 MDHEN and CDR2 SYDVKM. CDR3 in DNA: TGTGCCAGCAGTTTCGCTGACAGGGGCTTCTACAATGAGCAGTTCTTC. It codes for CASSFADRGFYNEQFF.

This clonotype was counted only a few times. CDR3 sequence: CASSLPEKLAARDYEQYF. Written as DNA, the CDR3 is TGTGCCAGCAGTTTGCCCGAAAAGCTAGCGGCAAGAGACTACGAGCAGTACTTC. The V gene is TRBV6-2 or TRBV6-3, the J gene TRBJ2-7; 7 nucleotides match TRBD2. J was trimmed by 3 bases and V by 4 bases; bases with no gene match: 18. CDR3 length equals 18 residues. The germline V gene encodes CDR1 MNHEY and CDR2 SVGEGT.

The chain recombines TRBV9 with TRBJ2-7; D gene unclear. The CDR3 is 15 residues long. V was clipped by 0 bases and J by 2 bases, with 12 bases between them. CDR1 and CDR2 from the germline V gene are SGDLS and YYNGEE. CDR3 residues: CASSVGMSSPYEQYF. CDR3 DNA: TGTGCCAGCAGCGTAGGGATGAGCTCCCCCTACGAGCAGTACTTC.

In its sample, this clonotype was seen many times. The chain has TRBV9 and TRBJ1-1; D might be TRBD1 (5 bases). Germline CDR1 SGDLS, CDR2 YYNGEE. The CDR3 runs 14 residues. The ends were cut back, 0 bases at V and 6 bases at J, with 12 bases in the middle. CDR3 DNA sequence: TGTGCCAGCAGCGTAGATCAGACGGGGGCTGAAGCTTTCTTT. This encodes CASSVDQTGAEAFF.

This clonotype was counted at least ten times. This chain links TRBV24-1 with TRBJ2-1; 7 bases agree with TRBD2. This CDR3 spans 15 amino acids. Germline-derived CDR1 and CDR2 are KGHDR and SFDVKD. The V gene end was trimmed by 5 bases and the J gene end by 0 bases; junction bases not matched to a gene: 3. This CDR3 is CATSVGRTSYNEQFF. CDR3 DNA: TGTGCCACCAGTGTCGGGAGGACCTCCTACAATGAGCAGTTCTTC.

This clonotype was counted many times. The chain joins TRBV7-2 to TRBJ2-3; D might be TRBD1 or TRBD2, each matching 5 bases. Trimming left V 3 bases short and J 5 bases short, with 12 bases between. This CDR3 spans 14 amino acids. The germline gives CDR1 SGHTA, CDR2 FQGNSA. The DNA of the CDR3 is TGTGCCAGCAGCTTGGGGACCCGGAGAGATACGCAGTATTTT. It is translated as CASSLGTRRDTQYF.

Only a few counts were recorded for this clonotype. V is TRBV25-1 and J is TRBJ2-4; D gene unclear. V was cut by 3 bases and J by 0 bases, with 18 bases left in between. The V gene's germline CDR1 is MGHDK and CDR2 SYGVNS. The CDR3 length is 18 residues. CDR3 region: CASSEFPSLILAKNIQYF. CDR3 sequence (DNA): TGTGCCAGCAGTGAGTTCCCAAGCCTTATCCTAGCCAAAAACATTCAGTACTTC. The full variable domain, completed using reference TRBV25-1 and TRBJ2-4, is EADIYQTPRYLVIGTGKKITLECSQTMGHDKMYWYQQDPGMELHLIHYSYGVNSTEKGDLSSESTVSRIRTEHFPLTLESARPSHTSQYLCASSEFPSLILAKNIQYFGAGTRLSVL.

To note about this clonotype: A much more abundant neighbour one base away suggests this may be a read error. The chain recombines TRBV11-2 with TRBJ1-2; possibly TRBD1 for D (5 bases). With 0 bases removed from V and 5 bases from J, the gap between germline ends came to 19 bases. The V gene's germline CDR1 is SGHAT and CDR2 FQNNGV. This CDR3 region has 17 residues. CDR3 bases: TGTGCCAGCAGCTTAGACGGGGGGTTACCCCTGCAATATGGCTACACCTTC. Protein: CASSLDGGLPLQYGYTF.

This clonotype came up many times. The V and J genes are TRBV7-9 and TRBJ1-2; D uncertain. This CDR3 spans 12 amino acids. Deletions cut 5 bases from V and 8 bases from J, with 12 bases between. Germline CDR1 SEHNR, CDR2 FQNEAQ (reference sequence). The CDR3 spells CASSPLGQGYTF. CDR3 sequence (DNA): TGTGCCAGCAGCCCCCTTGGGCAAGGCTACACCTTC.

The chain links TRBV2 to TRBJ2-1, with TRBD1 identical over 7 bases. Germline trimming cut 8 bases from V and 6 bases from J; bases unmatched to any gene: 7. Germline assignment: CDR1 SNHLY and CDR2 FYNNEI. The length of the CDR3 is 13 residues. The CDR3, as DNA: TGTGCCAGCCCGAGGGGACAGCCCAATGAGCAGTTCTTC. This translates into CASPRGQPNEQFF.

This clonotype was recorded at least ten times. This sequence joins TRBV19 and TRBJ1-1, with a tentative D call TRBD1 (5 bases). Trimming stripped 4 bases from V and 3 bases from J, with 15 bases between. The CDR3 runs 15 residues. CDR1 is LNHDA and CDR2 is SQIVND in the germline V gene (reference sequence). DNA of the CDR3: TGTGCCAGTAGTACACCCAGGGAGTACTACACTGAAGCTTTCTTT. This gives the protein CASSTPREYYTEAFF.

This clonotype came up many times. The chain combines TRBV2 with TRBJ1-5; 8 bases line up with TRBD1. Germline CDR1 is SNHLY and CDR2 is FYNNEI. The CDR3 is 15 amino acids. J was trimmed by 6 bases and V by 6 bases; bases with no gene match: 10. CDR3 protein: CASSHSATGAQPQHF. The CDR3 region has the DNA TGTGCCAGCAGCCACAGTGCGACAGGGGCTCAGCCCCAGCATTTT.

This clonotype was counted many times. The gene calls are TRBV9 and TRBJ2-7, with 7 bases that match TRBD2. V was pared by 2 bases and J by 4 bases, with 6 bases of the junction left unmatched. The germline V gene encodes CDR1 SGDLS and CDR2 YYNGEE. There are 14 residues in the CDR3. As DNA, the CDR3 is TGTGCCAGCAGCGTCCGGGACTACCCGTACGAGCAGTACTTC. Translating gives CASSVRDYPYEQYF.

As regards this clonotype: A much bigger clone sits one base away, suggesting this may be a read error. The chain joins TRBV10-3 to TRBJ2-3; tentatively, D is TRBD2 (6 bases). The CDR3 is 14 residues long. Germline CDR1 is ENHRY and CDR2 is SYGVKD. The germline V and J ends were trimmed by 11 bases and 6 bases, with 21 bases remaining between them. CDR3 amino acids: CAADPGTGVDTQYF. In nucleotides, the CDR3 is TGTGCCGCCGATCCTGGAACGGGAGTCGATACGCAGTATTTT.

A word on this clonotype: A read error may explain this, as a much larger clone is one base away. The chain couples TRBV27 to TRBJ2-7; the D gene is possibly TRBD2 (5 bases). CDR3 size: 15 residues. CDR1 is MNHEY, CDR2 SMNVEV, per germline (reference sequence). CDR3 residues: CASSLRGSVVYEHYF. CDR3 bases: TGTGCCAGCAGTTTAAGAGGGAGCGTAGTATACGAGCATTACTTC.

In this sample, this clonotype turned up many times. V and J are TRBV2 and TRBJ1-1; the D gene is possibly TRBD1 (5 bases). Germline V gene sequence: CDR1 SNHLY, CDR2 FYNNEI. The V gene lost 1 base and the J gene lost 5 bases, with 14 bases spanning the gap. CDR3 length equals 15 residues. The CDR3 reads CASSEDSGRRTEAFF. CDR3 coding DNA: TGTGCCAGCAGTGAAGACTCAGGGAGACGAACTGAAGCTTTCTTT.

This clonotype was detected many times. This chain joins TRBV28 and TRBJ2-5, with a weak D call TRBD2 (7 bases). The CDR3 sequence is 16 residues long. From germline, CDR1 is MDHEN and CDR2 SYDVKM. The germline V and J ends were trimmed by 6 bases and 2 bases, with 19 bases remaining between them. Here the CDR3 reads CASRRPWGGAQETQYF. CDR3 nucleotides: TGTGCCAGCAGACGACCCTGGGGGGGGGCGCAAGAGACCCAGTACTTC.